The T cell receptor beta chain under discussion was sequenced for a study of human T cells and chemical hapten exposure. TCRdb independently ran MiXCR on the RACE reads; one entry per CDR3 protein. The profile shows 380,000 or so distinct CDR3 sequences, roughly 4.8% of them singletons. This clonotype appeared many times. Time point noted: patch test 1, 2 weeks after DPC sensitization. Specified treatment: therapeutic diphenylcyclopropenone sensitization with weekly scalp DPC. Each patch test followed a blood draw. Between the trimmed V and J ends, which lost 6 bases and 0 bases, there was a span of 10 bases. This CDR3 is 14 amino acids long. CDR1 and CDR2 from the germline V gene are MNHEY and SVGEGT.

The TCR originated in a woman aged 45 to 65 with alopecia areata. Some clones in this sample may be carry-over from other donors' samples. The sample was whole blood, taken in connection with sensitization to the hapten diphenylcyclopropenone (DPC). The chain recombines TRBV6-2 or TRBV6-3 with TRBJ2-3, with TRBD2 as a possible D gene (5 bases). CDR3 sequence: CASRRAGSTDTQYF. DNA for the CDR3: TGTGCCAGCAGGAGGGCAGGTAGCACAGATACGCAGTATTTT.